The 32 T cell receptor beta chains in this list originate from one sample, sequenced in a study of T cell responses to AZD1222 COVID-19 vaccine. The assay was immunoSEQ multiplex PCR, and TCRdb's table has in-frame clones only and misses some. This sample has about 160,000 clones, with approximately 91% found just once. Source: peripheral blood, taken on day 0 of AZD1222 vaccination. These receptor sequences come from an adult in good health.

The chain uses TRBV12-3 or TRBV12-4 and TRBJ1-1; 8 positions agree with TRBD1. Trimming at V came to 5 bases and at J to 1 base, leaving 0 bases not matched to a gene. The CDR3 loop spans 13 amino acids. The CDR3 reads CASSGQGNTEAFF. In DNA, the CDR3 is TGTGCCAGCAGTGGACAGGGGAACACTGAAGCTTTCTTT.

The gene calls are TRBV7-3 and TRBJ2-3; 9 positions agree with TRBD1. Germline V gene lookup returns CDR1 SGHTA and CDR2 FQGTGA. The ends lost 10 bases at V and 13 bases at J; junction bases unmatched: 12. This CDR3 is built from 12 residues. This chain's CDR3 is CATRTGAGEEYF. CDR3 nucleotide sequence: TGTGCCACCAGGACAGGGGCGGGGGAGGAGTATTTT.

This chain uses TRBV30 with TRBJ2-3, with a weak D call TRBD2 (6 bases). The germline V gene has CDR1 GTSNPN and CDR2 SVGIG (reference sequence). The CDR3 runs to 13 residues. The V end was cut by 1 base, the J end by 6 bases, with 11 bases between. CDR3 nucleotide sequence: TGTGCCTGGAGTGCCAGACTAGGGGATACGCAGTATTTT. This encodes CAWSARLGDTQYF.

The chain uses TRBV24-1 and TRBJ2-7; possibly TRBD1 for D (5 bases). Germline V lookup: CDR1 KGHDR, CDR2 SFDVKD. This CDR3 has 14 residues. V was clipped by 2 bases and J by 1 base, with 8 bases between them. CDR3 nucleotide sequence: TGTGCCACCAGTGATTCAGGGCGATCCTACGAGCAGTACTTC. Its translation is CATSDSGRSYEQYF.

V and J are TRBV10-3 and TRBJ2-3, with D perhaps TRBD2 (6 bases). V was clipped by 6 bases and J by 0 bases, with 13 bases between them. Germline V gene data show CDR1 as ENHRY and CDR2 as SYGVKD. The CDR3 is made up of 15 amino acids. The CDR3 bases are TGTGCCATCAGCAATAGCGGAACTAGCACAGATACGCAGTATTTT. Translated: CAISNSGTSTDTQYF.

Remarks on this clone: Other DNA sequences in the sample encode the same CDR3. This rearrangement joins TRBV7-2 to TRBJ2-3; D possibly corresponds to TRBD1 (5 bases). This CDR3 comprises 14 residues. The ends were cut back, 0 bases at V and 3 bases at J, with 7 bases in the middle. Looked up from germline, CDR1 is SGHTA and CDR2 is FQGNSA. The CDR3 nucleotides are TGTGCCAGCAGCTTAGCGCCAGGGACAGATACGCAGTATTTT. Its translation: CASSLAPGTDTQYF.

This chain joins TRBV19 and TRBJ1-2, with D maybe TRBD1 (6 bases). The V end lost 6 bases, the J end lost 2 bases, and 10 bases lay between the germline ends. Germline-derived CDR1 and CDR2 are LNHDA and SQIVND (reference sequence). CDR3 length equals 13 residues. The CDR3 DNA reads TGTGCCAGTAGGAAAAGGGGGAACTATGGCTACACCTTC. This gives the protein CASRKRGNYGYTF.

This chain uses TRBV25-1 with TRBJ2-7; D is perhaps TRBD2 (6 bases). Germline V gene lookup returns CDR1 MGHDK and CDR2 SYGVNS. This CDR3 is built from 15 residues. Trimming shortened V by 1 base and J by 3 bases, and 13 bases separated the two germline ends. CDR3 DNA sequence: TGTGCCAGCAGTGAATGGGGTAGCGGCGACTACGAGCAGTACTTC. Amino acids: CASSEWGSGDYEQYF.

The V gene is TRBV10-2, the J gene TRBJ2-3; D uncertain. The CDR3 contains 13 residues. CDR1 and CDR2 from the germline V gene are WSHSY and SAAADI. With 0 bases removed from V and 5 bases from J, the gap between germline ends came to 6 bases. The CDR3 here is CASSESYRDTQYF. DNA of the CDR3: TGCGCCAGCAGTGAGTCCTACCGAGATACGCAGTATTTT.

V gene TRBV5-4 combines with J gene TRBJ2-1; maybe TRBD1 (7 bases). The length of the CDR3 is 16 residues. Trimming left V 4 bases short and J 3 bases short, with 17 bases between. The germline gives CDR1 SGHNT, CDR2 YYREEE (reference sequence). The CDR3 loop is CASSLAIRGDYNEQFF. DNA of the CDR3: TGTGCCAGCAGCCTTGCAATCAGGGGGGACTACAATGAGCAGTTCTTC.

Here the CDR3 reads CASSPVQVNQPQHF. CDR3 bases: TGTGCCAGCTCACCTGTACAGGTAAATCAGCCCCAGCATTTT. The chain combines TRBV18 with TRBJ1-5, with D possibly TRBD1 on 5 matching bases. V dropped 3 bases and J dropped 4 bases, with 10 bases sitting between them. Per the germline V gene, CDR1 is KGHSH and CDR2 is LQKENI. This CDR3 has 14 residues.

The rearrangement uses TRBV5-1 and TRBJ2-5; no definite D call. V was pared by 0 bases and J by 2 bases, with 8 bases between. The CDR3 is made up of 14 amino acids. Germline assignment: CDR1 SGHRS and CDR2 YFSETQ. CDR3 loop: CASSLGSAQETQYF. CDR3 sequence (DNA): TGCGCCAGCAGCTTGGGAAGCGCACAAGAGACCCAGTACTTC. Together with reference TRBV5-1 and TRBJ2-5, the CDR3 gives the full variable domain: KAGVTQTPRYLIKTRGQQVTLSCSPISGHRSVSWYQQTPGQGLQFLFEYFSETQRNKGNFPGRFSGRQFSNSRSEMNVSTLELGDSALYLCASSLGSAQETQYFGPGTRLLVL.

The chain is built from TRBV28 and TRBJ1-6, with D uncertain. V shed 3 bases and J shed 5 bases, with 11 bases lying between them. The CDR3 has 15 amino acids. Per germline, CDR1 MDHEN and CDR2 SYDVKM. As DNA, the CDR3 is TGTGCCAGCAGTTTCTTCGGAGCTAATAATTCACCCCTCCACTTT. Protein sequence: CASSFFGANNSPLHF.

The chain combines TRBV28 with TRBJ1-1; 10 bases line up with TRBD1. Germline V gene lookup returns CDR1 MDHEN and CDR2 SYDVKM. The V and J ends lost 3 bases and 4 bases, in that order; junction bases with no gene match: 5. The CDR3 loop spans 15 amino acids. The CDR3 spells CASSLSRDRGTEAFF. DNA of the CDR3: TGTGCCAGCAGTTTGTCCCGGGACAGGGGCACTGAAGCTTTCTTT.

The rearrangement links TRBV7-9 to TRBJ2-4; perhaps TRBD1 as D (5 bases). Trimming shortened V by 1 base and J by 5 bases, and 9 bases separated the two germline ends. The germline V gene encodes CDR1 SEHNR and CDR2 FQNEAQ (reference sequence). The length of the CDR3 is 14 residues. CDR3 in DNA: TGTGCCAGCAGCTTAGGATGGGGCGAAAACATTCAGTACTTC. Translated: CASSLGWGENIQYF.

The genes are TRBV5-1 and TRBJ1-2, with D hard to call. Germline V gene lookup returns CDR1 SGHRS and CDR2 YFSETQ. V dropped 4 bases and J dropped 8 bases, with 15 bases sitting between them. The CDR3 has 13 amino acids. This chain's CDR3 is CASSDNRVRGYTF. CDR3 coding DNA: TGCGCCAGCAGCGACAACCGCGTGAGGGGCTACACCTTC. The full variable domain, with the rest looked up from reference TRBV5-1 and TRBJ1-2, is KAGVTQTPRYLIKTRGQQVTLSCSPISGHRSVSWYQQTPGQGLQFLFEYFSETQRNKGNFPGRFSGRQFSNSRSEMNVSTLELGDSALYLCASSDNRVRGYTFGSGTRLTVV.

This clone was counted between two and nine times. The chain employs TRBV18 and TRBJ1-1, with 7 bases fitting TRBD1. The CDR3 totals 13 residues. CDR1 is KGHSH and CDR2 is LQKENI in the germline V gene. Trimming removed 6 bases from V and 6 bases from J; junction bases left unmatched: 7. The CDR3 nucleotides are TGTGCCAGCTCGGACGACAGGGTAGCTGAAGCTTTCTTT. This gives the protein CASSDDRVAEAFF. The full variable domain, with the rest looked up from reference TRBV18 and TRBJ1-1, is NAGVMQNPRHLVRRRGQEARLRCSPMKGHSHVYWYRQLPEEGLKFMVYLQKENIIDESGMPKERFSAEFPKEGPSILRIQQVVRGDSAAYFCASSDDRVAEAFFGQGTRLTVV.

The gene calls are TRBV7-9 and TRBJ1-5; 11 bases are a match to TRBD1. CDR1 and CDR2 (germline): SEHNR, FQNEAQ (reference sequence). The CDR3 spans 17 residues. With 1 base clipped from V and 6 bases from J, the junction kept 8 bases outside the gene matches. CDR3 in amino acids: CASSLVPGQGEGQPQHF. In DNA form, the CDR3 reads TGTGCCAGCAGCTTAGTACCGGGACAGGGGGAAGGTCAGCCCCAGCATTTT.

The rearrangement joins TRBV19 to TRBJ2-1, with TRBD1 matching over 8 bases. After removal of 7 bases from V and 2 bases from J, the junction contained 7 bases not matched to a gene. Germline V gene sequence: CDR1 LNHDA, CDR2 SQIVND (reference sequence). The length of the CDR3 is 15 residues. The CDR3 loop is CASTPDRGPYNEQFF. CDR3 nucleotides: TGTGCCAGTACCCCCGACAGGGGCCCCTACAATGAGCAGTTCTTC.

This chain uses TRBV27 with TRBJ2-3; a weak D match, TRBD1 (6 bases). Germline V CDR1 and CDR2: MNHEY, SMNVEV (reference sequence). Trimming cost V 3 bases and J 5 bases, with 12 bases left between them. The CDR3 totals 14 residues. The CDR3 nucleotides read TGTGCCAGCAGTTTTTCGCCACAGGGAGATACGCAGTATTTT. Protein: CASSFSPQGDTQYF.

In DNA form, the CDR3 reads TGTGCCAGCAGCCAAGATGGAGGGGGCTATTCACCCCTCCACTTT. The encoded protein is CASSQDGGGYSPLHF. This chain connects TRBV3-1 (or the pseudogene TRBV3-2) to TRBJ1-6; 7 nucleotides match TRBD1. Looked up from germline, CDR1 is LGHDT and CDR2 is YNNKEL (reference sequence). V lost 0 bases, J lost 8 bases, and 4 bases stayed unmatched. The CDR3 is 15 residues long.

CDR3: CASEAGKDNEQFF. CDR3 coding DNA: TGTGCCTCGGAGGCAGGGAAGGACAATGAGCAGTTCTTC. J is TRBJ2-1 and V is TRBV28; D tentatively reads TRBD1 or TRBD2 (5 bases each). CDR3 length: 13 residues. From germline, CDR1 is MDHEN and CDR2 SYDVKM. Trimming shortened V by 11 bases and J by 5 bases, and 16 bases separated the two germline ends.

The chain links TRBV13 to TRBJ2-7, with D perhaps being TRBD1 or TRBD2 (5 bases each). The germline V gene has CDR1 PRHDT and CDR2 FYEKMQ (reference sequence). The CDR3 covers 15 residues. V shed 3 bases and J shed 2 bases, with 14 bases lying between them. The CDR3 loop reads CASSFGDGRTYEQYF. The CDR3 DNA sequence: TGTGCCAGCAGCTTCGGGGACGGGCGGACCTACGAGCAGTACTTC.

The chain employs TRBV3-1 (or the pseudogene TRBV3-2) and TRBJ1-1; a possible D gene is TRBD1 (5 bases). CDR3 length: 16 residues. Germline CDR1 reads LGHDT; CDR2 reads YNNKEL (reference sequence). Trimming removed 10 bases at V and 4 bases at J, with 25 bases between. In DNA, the CDR3 is TGTGCCAACATATCAAATCCGGGACCCAGGACCACTGAAGCTTTCTTT. Amino acids: CANISNPGPRTTEAFF.

The J gene is TRBJ2-7, the V gene TRBV10-2; the match to TRBD2 covers 7 bases. CDR3 length: 13 amino acids. Losses at the gene ends were 2 bases for V and 3 bases for J; bases not matched to a gene: 1. Germline V CDR1 and CDR2: WSHSY, SAAADI. The CDR3 sequence: CASSETSDYEQYF. The CDR3 bases are TGCGCCAGCAGTGAGACTAGCGACTACGAGCAGTACTTC.

V gene TRBV5-4 combines with J gene TRBJ1-3; no definite D call. CDR1 SGHNT and CDR2 YYREEE come from the germline V gene (reference sequence). The CDR3 is made up of 12 amino acids. Trimming shortened V by 0 bases and J by 9 bases, and 7 bases separated the two germline ends. This CDR3 is CASSLGLGTIYF. In DNA, the CDR3 is TGTGCCAGCAGCTTGGGGTTGGGCACCATATATTTT.

J is TRBJ1-4 and V is TRBV28; D call uncertain. CDR3 length equals 12 residues. Germline V gene lookup returns CDR1 MDHEN and CDR2 SYDVKM. The V gene lost 4 bases and the J gene lost 12 bases, with 12 bases spanning the gap. In DNA form, the CDR3 reads TGTGCCAGCAGTTCAGATGGCGGGGAACTGTTTTTT. Amino acids: CASSSDGGELFF.

The chain joins TRBV6-5 to TRBJ1-1; 11 nucleotides agree with TRBD1. V was pared by 7 bases and J by 4 bases, with 5 bases of the junction left unmatched. The V gene's germline CDR1 is MNHEY and CDR2 SVGAGI. The CDR3 length is 14 residues. The CDR3 DNA is TGTGCCAGCATTGCCGGGACAGGGGGCACTGAAGCTTTCTTT. This codes for CASIAGTGGTEAFF.

V gene TRBV7-9 combines with J gene TRBJ1-5; D uncertain. The CDR3 totals 12 residues. Trimming stripped 2 bases from V and 5 bases from J, with 4 bases between. CDR1 SEHNR and CDR2 FQNEAQ come from the germline V gene (reference sequence). The CDR3 region has the DNA TGTGCCAGCAGCTTAAGGGATCAGCCCCAGCATTTT. Protein sequence: CASSLRDQPQHF.

This rearrangement joins TRBV6-6 to TRBJ1-2; D ambiguous. From germline, CDR1 is MNHNY and CDR2 SVGAGI (reference sequence). Between the trimmed V and J ends, which lost 4 bases and 4 bases, there was a span of 10 bases. This CDR3 is built from 13 residues. The CDR3 region is CASSLQRSYGYTF. The DNA of the CDR3 is TGTGCCAGCAGTTTACAGCGGAGCTATGGCTACACCTTC.

This chain connects TRBV7-9 to TRBJ1-2; tentatively, D is TRBD1 (5 bases). Germline values: CDR1 SEHNR, CDR2 FQNEAQ (reference sequence). This CDR3 region has 13 residues. Trimming took 5 bases from V and 6 from J, leaving 13 bases between them. CDR3 DNA: TGTGCCAGCAGCGCCACTTTGGGGGATGGCTACACCTTC. Residues: CASSATLGDGYTF.

This chain connects TRBV28 to TRBJ1-1; perhaps TRBD1 as D (5 bases). CDR3 length equals 15 residues. Germline values: CDR1 MDHEN, CDR2 SYDVKM. Trimming took 2 bases from V and 7 from J, leaving 17 bases between them. The CDR3 protein is CASSLRVAGTDEAFF. CDR3 sequence (DNA): TGTGCCAGCAGTTTAAGGGTGGCAGGGACGGATGAAGCTTTCTTT.